This T cell receptor beta chain came from a study of response to subunit inactivated influenza vaccine. General study findings and limits: Authors suggested each seasonal flu vaccination may recruit only limited numbers of new T cells.

As for this clonotype: Its antigen remains unknown.

The germline gives CDR1 DFQATT, CDR2 SNEGSKA (reference sequence). Trimming removed 0 bases from V and 3 bases from J, with 23 bases in between. The CDR3 contains 18 residues. MiXCR was run by TCRdb on the RT-PCR reads, yielding one entry per CDR3 protein. The sample lists 160,000 or so distinct CDR3 sequences, about a tenth seen once, with 9.5% to 15% in the top ten. The clonotype originates from a man aged 45-60 years who received an inactivated influenza vaccine. The V and J genes are TRBV20-1 and TRBJ2-5, with D possibly being TRBD2 (5 bases). Sequences were derived from non-naive T cells sorted from PBMCs, sampled 40 to 50 days after vaccination. In nucleotides, the CDR3 is TGCAGTGCTAGAGATCCGTTTGGGGTAGCGAATACCAAAGAGACCCAGTACTTC. Translation gives CSARDPFGVANTKETQYF.